This T cell receptor (beta chain) was retrieved from a study of Ad26.COV2.S vaccination and SARS-CoV-2 variants. About the research overall: Of the COV1001 trial arms, the Ad26.COV2.S arm included the donor. By the intramuscular route, Ad26.COV2.S was given once, or twice 56 days apart.

Clones were sequenced by immunoSEQ multiplex PCR, and TCRdb holds only the in-frame ones, with some missing. The table has about 280,000 clones, more than 75% seen once. The study, taken as a whole, reports: Following vaccination, spike-specific CD8+ and CD4+ T cell responses reportedly exhibited substantial breadth.

The treatment here: roughly 19 received Ad26.COV2.S at low or high dose, single or two shots; roughly five received placebo; per-sample allocation not given. Day 63 after the first vaccine or placebo injection was the time point for sampling. The ends were cut back, 7 bases at V and 7 bases at J, with 14 bases in the middle. The CDR3 is made up of 12 amino acids. The V gene's germline CDR1 is MDHEN and CDR2 SYDVKM. Regarding this clone: The antigen is not known.

The input for sequencing was peripheral blood, taken in a trial of Ad26.COV2.S vaccine versus placebo. The V gene is TRBV28, the J gene TRBJ2-7; a weak D match, TRBD2 (6 bases). The sequence was obtained from a person aged 18 to 65 who received the Ad26.COV2.S COVID-19 vaccine or a placebo. The CDR3 bases are TGTGCCAGCACCACACTACGGGGGGAGCAGTACTTC. Its protein product is CASTTLRGEQYF.